The 29 T cell receptor beta chains in this list originate from one sample, sequenced in a study of T cells after somatic rescue of genetic block. Clones were sequenced by immunoSEQ multiplex PCR, and TCRdb holds only the in-frame ones, with some missing. The sample gives 70,000 to 85,000 clones, more than 75% of which show up once; around 2.8% is in the top ten. Input material: peripheral blood mononuclear cells (PBMCs). These receptors all stem from a man aged 30-40 years.

This clone was seen once. V and J are TRBV29-1 and TRBJ2-7; TRBD1 matches 7 bases. This CDR3 is built from 15 residues. Germline V gene data show CDR1 as SQVTM and CDR2 as ANQGSEA. With V trimmed by 4 bases and J by 0 bases, 9 bases remained unmatched. The CDR3 loop reads CSVVFRTGLSYEQYF. The CDR3 DNA follows: TGCAGCGTTGTGTTTCGGACAGGCCTCTCCTACGAGCAGTACTTC.

The rearrangement uses TRBV5-1 and TRBJ1-1; 11 nucleotides agree with TRBD1. The CDR3 has 14 residues. CDR1 SGHRS and CDR2 YFSETQ come from the germline V gene. Trimming at V came to 3 bases and at J to 6 bases, leaving 4 bases not matched to a gene. CDR3 bases: TGCGCCAGCAGCTGGACAGGGGGCGTCCCTGAAGCTTTCTTT. It yields the protein CASSWTGGVPEAFF.

This clone was counted between two and nine times. The rearrangement uses TRBV19 and TRBJ1-5; D call uncertain. Germline assignment: CDR1 LNHDA and CDR2 SQIVND (reference sequence). Trimming shortened V by 3 bases and J by 3 bases, and 3 bases separated the two germline ends. The CDR3 extends over 12 amino acids. CDR3 amino acids: CASSITNQPQHF. In DNA, the CDR3 is TGTGCCAGTAGTATTACCAATCAGCCCCAGCATTTT. The full variable domain, its missing parts supplied by reference TRBV19 and TRBJ1-5, is DGGITQSPKYLFRKEGQNVTLSCEQNLNHDAMYWYRQDPGQGLRLIYYSQIVNDFQKGDIAEGYSVSREKKESFPLTVTSAQKNPTAFYLCASSITNQPQHFGDGTRLSIL.

This clone was counted a single time. The chain joins TRBV14 to TRBJ1-1; no clear D. The germline V and J ends were trimmed by 3 bases and 1 base, with 9 bases remaining between them. Per germline, CDR1 SGHDN and CDR2 FVKESK. The CDR3 totals 14 residues. The CDR3 nucleotides are TGTGCCAGCAGCCACATATTTCAGAACACTGAAGCTTTCTTT. This sequence encodes CASSHIFQNTEAFF. The full variable domain, rest sourced from reference TRBV14 and TRBJ1-1, is EAGVTQFPSHSVIEKGQTVTLRCDPISGHDNLYWYRRVMGKEIKFLLHFVKESKQDESGMPNNRFLAERTGGTYSTLKVQPAELEDSGVYFCASSHIFQNTEAFFGQGTRLTVV.

This sequence joins TRBV28 and TRBJ1-2; D is undetermined. Trimming removed 4 bases from V and 0 bases from J, with 9 bases in between. This CDR3 spans 14 amino acids. CDR1 and CDR2 (germline): MDHEN, SYDVKM. CDR3 amino acids: CASSSLPSNYGYTF. As DNA, the CDR3 is TGTGCCAGCAGTTCCCTGCCCTCTAACTATGGCTACACCTTC.

This chain connects TRBV19 to TRBJ1-4; D unresolved. This CDR3 contains 15 residues. Per the germline V gene, CDR1 is LNHDA and CDR2 is SQIVND (reference sequence). V shed 5 bases and J shed 8 bases, with 18 bases lying between them. CDR3 residues: CASSVLTAAGEKLFF. The CDR3 DNA is TGTGCCAGTAGTGTTCTGACCGCAGCGGGCGAAAAACTGTTTTTT.

CDR3 DNA sequence: TGTGCCAGCAGCCGCGGGGGACAGCCCCAGCATTTT. Translating gives CASSRGGQPQHF. The rearrangement uses TRBV13 and TRBJ1-5; D possibly corresponds to TRBD1 (5 bases). The CDR3 contains 12 residues. Trimming cost V 5 bases and J 7 bases, with 9 bases left between them. From germline, CDR1 is PRHDT and CDR2 FYEKMQ (reference sequence).

DNA for the CDR3: TGTGCCAGCAGCTTGGGGACAGCCTTGAACACTGAAGCTTTCTTT. Its translation: CASSLGTALNTEAFF. V usage is TRBV5-6 and J usage is TRBJ1-1, with D possibly being TRBD1 (6 bases). This CDR3 is 15 amino acids long. Germline lookup yields CDR1 SGHDT and CDR2 YYEEEE. Deletions cut 0 bases from V and 0 bases from J, with 9 bases between.

V gene TRBV19 combines with J gene TRBJ2-2; 7 bases map to TRBD1. The CDR3 is 14 amino acids. The germline gives CDR1 LNHDA, CDR2 SQIVND (reference sequence). The J segment lost 11 bases and the V segment lost 5 bases, leaving 11 bases of the junction unmatched. CDR3 loop: CASSSPSDRVELFF. The CDR3 nucleotides read TGTGCCAGTAGTTCCCCCAGCGACAGGGTAGAGCTGTTTTTT.

The chain has TRBV30 and TRBJ1-3; D is perhaps TRBD1 (5 bases). V was pared by 2 bases and J by 4 bases, with 12 bases between. Germline CDR1 GTSNPN, CDR2 SVGIG (reference sequence). The CDR3 has 14 amino acids. Here the CDR3 reads CAWSTGLGGNTIYF. DNA of the CDR3: TGTGCCTGGAGTACGGGGCTAGGAGGAAACACCATATATTTT.

This chain links TRBV4-2 with TRBJ2-3, with D possibly being TRBD2 (6 bases). CDR3 size: 15 residues. Germline CDR1 reads LGHNA; CDR2 reads YNFKEQ. Trimming cost V 4 bases and J 1 base, with 12 bases left between them. The CDR3 DNA sequence: TGTGCCAGCAGCCGGCAGGGCGGGGGCACAGATACGCAGTATTTT. Its translation: CASSRQGGGTDTQYF.

The J gene is TRBJ2-5, the V gene TRBV2; D remains unclear. Trimming removed 8 bases from V and 5 bases from J, with 9 bases in between. Germline V gene data show CDR1 as SNHLY and CDR2 as FYNNEI. The CDR3 is made up of 11 amino acids. The CDR3 nucleotides read TGTGCCAGCGGCCGGGCCGAGACCCAGTACTTC. It encodes CASGRAETQYF.

This clone was seen only a few times. This rearrangement joins TRBV10-2 to TRBJ2-2; 9 bases are shared with TRBD1. This CDR3 is 14 amino acids long. Germline V gene data show CDR1 as WSHSY and CDR2 as SAAADI. V lost 5 bases and J lost 3; bases outside the gene matches: 1. The chain's CDR3 is CASSRTGDTGELFF. CDR3 nucleotides: TGCGCCAGCAGTAGGACAGGGGACACCGGGGAGCTGTTTTTT.

The chain is built from TRBV7-9 and TRBJ2-1; 10 bases match TRBD1. CDR1 is SEHNR and CDR2 is FQNEAQ in the germline V gene (reference sequence). Losses at the gene ends were 5 bases for V and 3 bases for J; bases not matched to a gene: 7. There are 16 residues in the CDR3. The CDR3 loop reads CASSPRDRGFYNEQFF. CDR3 bases: TGTGCCAGCAGCCCCCGGGACAGGGGATTCTACAATGAGCAGTTCTTC.

V usage is TRBV19 and J usage is TRBJ2-5; 10 nucleotides line up with TRBD2. This CDR3 contains 18 residues. Unmatched junction bases numbered 15, after V lost 4 bases and J lost 4 bases. Looked up from germline, CDR1 is LNHDA and CDR2 is SQIVND (reference sequence). CDR3 loop: CASSKLRSLAGVTETQYF. The CDR3 coding sequence is TGTGCCAGTAGTAAACTGCGGTCTCTAGCGGGAGTTACAGAGACCCAGTACTTC.

This clone was detected once. The gene calls are TRBV5-5 and TRBJ1-1; D gene ambiguous. Trimming left V 1 base short and J 4 bases short, with 8 bases between. The V gene's germline CDR1 is SGHKS and CDR2 YYEKEE (reference sequence). The CDR3 is 13 residues long. In DNA, the CDR3 is TGTGCCAGCAGCTTGCAGTCGGGCACTGAAGCTTTCTTT. Translating gives CASSLQSGTEAFF.

This rearrangement joins TRBV29-1 to TRBJ1-2; 8 nucleotides match TRBD1. The J segment lost 7 bases and the V segment lost 7 bases, leaving 5 bases of the junction unmatched. The CDR3 runs 11 residues. The germline gives CDR1 SQVTM, CDR2 ANQGSEA. Here the CDR3 DNA reads TGCAGCGACGGACAGGGCCCTGGCTACACCTTC. Residues: CSDGQGPGYTF.

This chain links TRBV6-6 with TRBJ2-7, with 11 bases fitting TRBD2. CDR3 length: 15 amino acids. The V segment lost 4 bases and the J segment 3 bases; nucleotides outside the gene matches: 5. In germline, CDR1 is MNHNY, CDR2 SVGAGI (reference sequence). This CDR3 is CASSSLAGALYEQYF. As DNA, the CDR3 is TGTGCCAGCAGTTCACTAGCGGGGGCCCTCTACGAGCAGTACTTC.

The V and J genes are TRBV19 and TRBJ2-3, with D unclear. Trimming pared 5 bases from V and 2 bases from J, leaving 14 bases between. Per the germline V gene, CDR1 is LNHDA and CDR2 is SQIVND (reference sequence). This CDR3 region has 15 residues. In nucleotides, the CDR3 is TGTGCCAGTAGTTTTGCGGCAGGAGACACAGATACGCAGTATTTT. Encoded protein: CASSFAAGDTDTQYF. The full variable domain, its missing parts supplied by reference TRBV19 and TRBJ2-3, is DGGITQSPKYLFRKEGQNVTLSCEQNLNHDAMYWYRQDPGQGLRLIYYSQIVNDFQKGDIAEGYSVSREKKESFPLTVTSAQKNPTAFYLCASSFAAGDTDTQYFGPGTRLTVL.

The J gene is TRBJ2-3, the V gene TRBV2, with D unclear. Germline V lookup: CDR1 SNHLY, CDR2 FYNNEI. Trimming removed 9 bases from V and 2 bases from J, with 9 bases in between. The CDR3 length is 12 residues. In DNA form, the CDR3 reads TGTGCCAGTGAAGAACTCACAGATACGCAGTATTTT. It is translated as CASEELTDTQYF. The full variable domain, with the rest looked up from reference TRBV2 and TRBJ2-3, is EPEVTQTPSHQVTQMGQEVILRCVPISNHLYFYWYRQILGQKVEFLVSFYNNEISEKSEIFDDQFSVERPDGSNFTLKIRSTKLEDSAMYFCASEELTDTQYFGPGTRLTVL.

The gene calls are TRBV11-2 and TRBJ2-1; TRBD1 agrees at 9 bases. Germline CDR1 SGHAT, CDR2 FQNNGV. V trimming: 5 bases; J trimming: 2 bases; junction bases outside the gene matches: 7. CDR3 length: 16 residues. In DNA, the CDR3 is TGTGCCAGCAGCATCCGGACAGGGGCCCCCTACAATGAGCAGTTCTTC. It specifies CASSIRTGAPYNEQFF.

This chain joins TRBV18 and TRBJ1-3, with TRBD1 matching over 9 bases. V dropped 5 bases and J dropped 0; count of bases not matched to a gene: 2. The germline gives CDR1 KGHSH, CDR2 LQKENI. This CDR3 comprises 15 residues. CDR3 amino acids: CASSEGQGSGNTIYF. DNA for the CDR3: TGTGCCAGCTCAGAGGGACAGGGCTCTGGAAACACCATATATTTT.

This chain uses TRBV7-9 with TRBJ2-7, with D perhaps assigned TRBD1 or TRBD2 (5 bases each). In germline, CDR1 is SEHNR, CDR2 FQNEAQ (reference sequence). The CDR3 extends over 13 amino acids. V gave up 5 bases and J gave up 3 bases, with 11 bases separating them. CDR3 nucleotides: TGTGCCAGCAGCCCCGGGACCTACTACGAGCAGTACTTC. This translates into CASSPGTYYEQYF.

CDR3: CASSIASGGAYNEQFF. In DNA, the CDR3 is TGTGCCAGTAGTATCGCTAGCGGGGGCGCCTACAATGAGCAGTTCTTC. The chain links TRBV19 to TRBJ2-1, with 10 bases lining up with TRBD2. Looked up from germline, CDR1 is LNHDA and CDR2 is SQIVND (reference sequence). The CDR3 extends over 16 amino acids. With 3 bases clipped from V and 2 bases from J, the junction kept 4 bases outside the gene matches.

The chain is built from TRBV7-9 and TRBJ1-1; D gene uncertain. CDR1 is SEHNR, CDR2 FQNEAQ, per germline (reference sequence). V lost 1 base and J 0 bases, leaving 6 bases between the germline ends. This CDR3 is built from 14 residues. CDR3: CASSLDGMNTEAFF. The CDR3 DNA reads TGTGCCAGCAGCTTAGACGGCATGAACACTGAAGCTTTCTTT.

This chain connects TRBV10-3 to TRBJ2-3; 12 positions agree with TRBD2. V gave up 0 bases and J gave up 2 bases; unmatched junction bases: 3. Germline-derived CDR1 and CDR2 are ENHRY and SYGVKD. The CDR3 is 17 amino acids. CDR3 DNA sequence: TGTGCCATCAGTGAGTCCCGACTAGCGGGGGCCACAGATACGCAGTATTTT. Amino acid sequence: CAISESRLAGATDTQYF.

The chain combines TRBV28 with TRBJ2-3; no reliable D call. V was clipped by 6 bases and J by 0 bases, with 4 bases between them. Germline V gives CDR1 MDHEN, CDR2 SYDVKM. The CDR3 loop spans 12 amino acids. CDR3 nucleotide sequence: TGTGCCAGCAGGCGGAGCACAGATACGCAGTATTTT. It is translated as CASRRSTDTQYF.

The chain uses TRBV14 and TRBJ1-2; TRBD1 is a possible D gene (5 bases). The CDR3 is made up of 13 amino acids. V lost 6 bases to trimming and J lost 4 bases, with 12 bases between them. In germline, CDR1 is SGHDN, CDR2 FVKESK. The CDR3 DNA reads as TGTGCCAGCAGTCACAGGTCCGGCTATGGCTACACCTTC. Its protein is CASSHRSGYGYTF.

This chain uses TRBV9 with TRBJ2-3, with TRBD2 identical over 11 bases. Germline V gene lookup returns CDR1 SGDLS and CDR2 YYNGEE. This CDR3 is built from 18 residues. J was trimmed by 1 base and V by 3 bases; bases with no gene match: 10. The CDR3 bases are TGTGCCAGCAGCGAGGGGGGAGGACTAGCGGGTCGCACAGATACGCAGTATTTT. Encoded protein: CASSEGGGLAGRTDTQYF.